These 32 T cell receptor beta chains were all obtained from the same sample, sequenced in a study of blood T cell repertoires in COVID-19. Libraries were prepared by immunoSEQ multiplex PCR; TCRdb keeps only in-frame clonotypes and omits some of them. The sample has approximately 340,000 clones, just over 90% seen once. Sequenced sample: PBMCs or T cells enriched from blood (not recorded which). The receptors shown here come from a middle-aged woman who had been exposed to COVID-19.

The chain employs TRBV19 and TRBJ1-5; 9 positions agree with TRBD1. Per germline, CDR1 LNHDA and CDR2 SQIVND (reference sequence). The junction had 13 bases not matched to a gene; V was cut back by 3 bases and J by 4 bases. This CDR3 contains 18 residues. The DNA of the CDR3 is TGTGCCAGTAGTATTTTAGGACAGGGGAAAATGGGGAATCAGCCCCAGCATTTT. Residues: CASSILGQGKMGNQPQHF.

The V call is TRBV7-6, the J call TRBJ1-2; D call uncertain. The length of the CDR3 is 15 residues. Trimming pared 4 bases from V and 8 bases from J, leaving 20 bases between. CDR1 is SGHVS, CDR2 FNYEAQ, per germline. The CDR3 DNA reads as TGTGCCAGCAGCTATGGGCCGGAAGATAGTCGGGGCTACACCTTC. It encodes CASSYGPEDSRGYTF.

V usage is TRBV30 and J usage is TRBJ2-4; 9 nucleotides agree with TRBD1. The CDR3 runs 15 residues. J lost 1 base, V lost 2 bases, and 3 bases had no gene match. Germline V gene sequence: CDR1 GTSNPN, CDR2 SVGIG (reference sequence). CDR3 DNA: TGTGCCTGGAGTAACGGACAGGGGGCCAAAAACATTCAGTACTTC. Protein product: CAWSNGQGAKNIQYF. Full variable domain (outside the CDR3, taken from reference TRBV30 and TRBJ2-4): SQTIHQWPATLVQPVGSPLSLECTVEGTSNPNLYWYRQAAGRGLQLLFYSVGIGQISSEVPQNLSASRPQDRQFILSSKKLLLSDSGFYLCAWSNGQGAKNIQYFGAGTRLSVL.

This chain uses TRBV29-1 with TRBJ2-1; tentative D call: TRBD1 (6 bases). Germline values: CDR1 SQVTM, CDR2 ANQGSEA. Trimming took 8 bases from V and 5 from J, leaving 10 bases between them. This CDR3 has 11 residues. CDR3 loop: CSPRDNNEQFF. The CDR3 DNA reads TGCAGCCCCCGGGACAACAATGAGCAGTTCTTC.

The chain couples TRBV5-5 to TRBJ2-1; 8 bases line up with TRBD1. Trimming removed 2 bases from V and 1 base from J; junction bases left unmatched: 2. Germline assignment: CDR1 SGHKS and CDR2 YYEKEE (reference sequence). The CDR3 spans 15 residues. CDR3 sequence (DNA): TGTGCCAGCAGCTTTCGGGACAGGTCCTACAATGAGCAGTTCTTC. As protein: CASSFRDRSYNEQFF.

This chain joins TRBV29-1 and TRBJ1-1; 7 bases fit TRBD1. V lost 4 bases to trimming and J lost 2 bases; unmatched junction nucleotides: 7. The CDR3 runs to 14 residues. CDR1 is SQVTM, CDR2 ANQGSEA, per germline. CDR3 nucleotide sequence: TGCAGCGTTGCACTGGGACAGAGAAACACTGAAGCTTTCTTT. Residues: CSVALGQRNTEAFF.

This chain connects TRBV11-2 to TRBJ1-6; D is possibly TRBD1 (6 bases). V lost 5 bases, J lost 3 bases, and 11 bases lay in between. CDR1 and CDR2 (germline): SGHAT, FQNNGV. CDR3 length equals 15 residues. The CDR3: CASSPTQGYNSPLHF. In DNA form, the CDR3 reads TGTGCCAGCAGCCCAACACAGGGCTATAATTCACCCCTCCACTTT.

This rearrangement joins TRBV6-5 to TRBJ1-2, with D possibly matching TRBD1 (6 bases). The length of the CDR3 is 14 residues. Per the germline V gene, CDR1 is MNHEY and CDR2 is SVGAGI. The V gene lost 1 base and the J gene lost 6 bases, with 12 bases spanning the gap. CDR3 DNA: TGTGCCAGCAGTTACTTCGGACAGTTAGATGGCTACACCTTC. This translates into CASSYFGQLDGYTF.

The gene calls are TRBV19 and TRBJ2-7; TRBD1 matches 9 bases. The V gene end was trimmed by 4 bases and the J gene end by 0 bases; junction bases not matched to a gene: 13. Germline V gene lookup returns CDR1 LNHDA and CDR2 SQIVND (reference sequence). The CDR3 covers 18 residues. The DNA for the CDR3 is TGTGCCAGTAGTACTCCCGCCGGGACAGGGAAAAACTCCTACGAGCAGTACTTC. Encoded protein: CASSTPAGTGKNSYEQYF.

This clone was seen just once. The chain couples TRBV9 to TRBJ2-2; D might be TRBD2 (5 bases). V shed 2 bases and J shed 4 bases, with 15 bases lying between them. The CDR3 has 16 amino acids. Germline-derived CDR1 and CDR2 are SGDLS and YYNGEE. CDR3 nucleotides: TGTGCCAGCAGCGTGGACGGTTCACGGGGCACCGGGGAGCTGTTTTTT. Its protein is CASSVDGSRGTGELFF.

This clone showed up just once. V gene TRBV3-1 (or the pseudogene TRBV3-2) combines with J gene TRBJ2-5, with 7 bases fitting TRBD2. The V and J ends lost 4 bases and 2 bases, in that order; junction bases with no gene match: 13. Germline V gives CDR1 LGHDT, CDR2 YNNKEL (reference sequence). The CDR3 totals 17 residues. The DNA of the CDR3 is TGTGCCAGCAGCCGACTAAAGGGTGGGGGAGGGCAAGAGACCCAGTACTTC. This encodes CASSRLKGGGGQETQYF.

The chain uses TRBV7-2 and TRBJ2-7, with a tentative D call TRBD1 (6 bases). The CDR3 is 15 amino acids. Per germline, CDR1 SGHTA and CDR2 FQGNSA. Trimming stripped 7 bases from V and 2 bases from J, with 18 bases between. CDR3 coding DNA: TGTGCCAGCACCCAGGACAGCCGCAACCCCTACGAGCAGTACTTC. Translating it yields CASTQDSRNPYEQYF.

The rearrangement links TRBV9 to TRBJ2-5; weak D call: TRBD1 (5 bases). Trimming shortened V by 0 bases and J by 5 bases, and 17 bases separated the two germline ends. The germline CDR1 and CDR2 sequences are SGDLS and YYNGEE. This CDR3 comprises 16 residues. The CDR3 coding sequence is TGTGCCAGCAGCGTAGCTGGGCAGGGCCTCCGGGAGACCCAGTACTTC. Protein product: CASSVAGQGLRETQYF.

The V and J genes are TRBV10-3 and TRBJ2-7; 8 bases line up with TRBD1. V lost 6 bases and J lost 9; bases outside the gene matches: 7. Germline V CDR1 and CDR2: ENHRY, SYGVKD. The CDR3 loop spans 12 amino acids. CDR3 nucleotide sequence: TGTGCCATCAGCCACCAGGGGGCTTCGCAGTACTTC. This translates into CAISHQGASQYF.

The chain is built from TRBV30 and TRBJ1-1, with no clear D. Trimming took off 4 bases at V and 8 bases at J, with 14 bases between the two ends. Per germline, CDR1 GTSNPN and CDR2 SVGIG (reference sequence). This CDR3 contains 12 residues. The CDR3 sequence: CAWTFSAVEAFF. In nucleotides, the CDR3 is TGTGCCTGGACCTTCTCGGCGGTCGAAGCTTTCTTT.

The V gene is TRBV5-6, the J gene TRBJ2-7; TRBD1 might be the D (6 bases). The CDR3 consists of 14 residues. Trimming stripped 4 bases from V and 0 bases from J, with 11 bases between. The germline V gene has CDR1 SGHDT and CDR2 YYEEEE. The CDR3: CASSVQGSSYEQYF. CDR3 in DNA: TGTGCCAGCAGCGTTCAGGGGAGCTCCTACGAGCAGTACTTC.

The chain couples TRBV19 to TRBJ1-1; the D gene is possibly TRBD1 (5 bases). CDR3 length: 15 amino acids. Trimming left V 5 bases short and J 1 base short, with 14 bases between. The germline V gene has CDR1 LNHDA and CDR2 SQIVND (reference sequence). The CDR3: CASSPDRYRNTEAFF. CDR3 coding DNA: TGTGCCAGTAGTCCAGACAGATATCGGAACACTGAAGCTTTCTTT.

This chain uses TRBV5-1 with TRBJ1-2; the D is unclear. With 0 bases removed from V and 4 bases from J, the gap between germline ends came to 10 bases. The CDR3 runs to 14 residues. CDR1 is SGHRS and CDR2 is YFSETQ in the germline V gene. CDR3 sequence reads: CASSLGQSGYGYTF. Written as DNA, the CDR3 is TGCGCCAGCAGCTTGGGGCAGTCTGGCTATGGCTACACCTTC.

This chain uses TRBV30 with TRBJ2-7; D is unclear. Trimming left V 0 bases short and J 6 bases short, with 6 bases between. CDR1 and CDR2 (germline): GTSNPN, SVGIG (reference sequence). CDR3 length: 11 amino acids. Here the CDR3 reads CAWSVSIEQYF. The CDR3 region has the DNA TGTGCCTGGAGTGTATCAATCGAGCAGTACTTC.

This rearrangement joins TRBV12-2 to TRBJ1-2; TRBD1 is taken as the D call from the table, unchecked against the DNA. TRBV12-2 is reported as a pseudogene. The CDR3 spans 18 residues. The CDR3 reads CASRPHRYPAGTVYGYTF. The CDR3 nucleotides read TGTGCAAGTCGCCCTCATCGTTATCCGGCCGGGACAGTCTATGGCTACACCTTC.

This clone has only one observation. This chain connects TRBV15 to TRBJ1-2, with 9 bases lining up with TRBD1. The CDR3 runs 13 residues. Germline lookup yields CDR1 LNHNV and CDR2 YYDKDF (reference sequence). After removal of 6 bases from V and 7 bases from J, the junction contained 6 bases not matched to a gene. This CDR3 is CATSLDRGIGYTF. The CDR3 DNA is TGTGCCACCAGTCTCGACAGGGGGATTGGCTACACCTTC.

The gene calls are TRBV6-4 and TRBJ1-1; unclear D gene. Trimming removed 4 bases from V and 3 bases from J, with 9 bases in between. This CDR3 comprises 13 residues. Germline V lookup: CDR1 MRHNA, CDR2 SNTAGT. The CDR3 sequence is CASSAMADTEAFF. The CDR3 bases are TGTGCCAGCAGTGCAATGGCGGACACTGAAGCTTTCTTT.

V is TRBV9 and J is TRBJ2-5, with TRBD2 identical over 7 bases. CDR1 and CDR2 from the germline V gene are SGDLS and YYNGEE. CDR3 length: 15 residues. J lost 2 bases, V lost 0 bases, and 4 bases had no gene match. Here the CDR3 DNA reads TGTGCCAGCAGCGTAGGGGGGACTATACAAGAGACCCAGTACTTC. Translation gives CASSVGGTIQETQYF.

This chain connects TRBV6-5 to TRBJ2-7; TRBD2 matches at 12 bases. V trimming: 11 bases; J trimming: 4 bases; junction bases outside the gene matches: 9. This CDR3 contains 14 residues. In germline, CDR1 is MNHEY, CDR2 SVGAGI. CDR3 protein: CAARLAGGPYEQYF. In DNA form, the CDR3 reads TGTGCCGCACGTCTAGCGGGAGGGCCATACGAGCAGTACTTC.

This chain links TRBV28 with TRBJ1-1; tentative D call: TRBD1 (6 bases). The germline gives CDR1 MDHEN, CDR2 SYDVKM. This CDR3 contains 14 residues. V lost 6 bases, J lost 0 bases, and 11 bases lay in between. CDR3 sequence: CASRENRVNTEAFF. The CDR3 nucleotides are TGTGCCAGCAGAGAGAACAGGGTGAACACTGAAGCTTTCTTT.

The rearrangement links TRBV11-3 to TRBJ2-2; tentatively, D is TRBD1 (6 bases). CDR3 size: 14 residues. Trimming removed 1 base at V and 9 bases at J, with 12 bases between. The germline gives CDR1 SGHNT, CDR2 YENEEA. CDR3 region: CASSLVLGTWELFF. The CDR3, as DNA: TGTGCCAGCAGCTTAGTTTTGGGGACATGGGAGCTGTTTTTT.

The CDR3 DNA reads TGTGCCAGCAGCTTAGGATTAGCGGGGGGGGACACCGGGGAGCTGTTTTTT. Translating it yields CASSLGLAGGDTGELFF. This rearrangement joins TRBV11-2 to TRBJ2-2; TRBD2 matches 11 bases. This CDR3 has 17 amino acids. The germline V gene has CDR1 SGHAT and CDR2 FQNNGV. V trimming: 1 base; J trimming: 3 bases; junction bases outside the gene matches: 4.

CDR3 nucleotides: TGTGCCAGCAGCTTATGGCAGGGAAGACGGGCAGGACGGTTCGGTGGCTACACCTTC. Its translation is CASSLWQGRRAGRFGGYTF. The chain is built from TRBV11-2 and TRBJ1-2; perhaps TRBD1 as D (5 bases). Germline V gene sequence: CDR1 SGHAT, CDR2 FQNNGV. CDR3 length equals 19 residues. Trimming shortened V by 2 bases and J by 7 bases, and 29 bases separated the two germline ends.

The rearrangement joins TRBV15 to TRBJ1-2; TRBD1 agrees at 7 bases. The V segment lost 3 bases and the J segment 5 bases; nucleotides outside the gene matches: 6. This CDR3 has 14 amino acids. Germline-derived CDR1 and CDR2 are LNHNV and YYDKDF (reference sequence). The CDR3 nucleotides are TGTGCCACCAGCAGGACAGGGTCAGGGTATGGCTACACCTTC. Amino acids: CATSRTGSGYGYTF.

The rearrangement links TRBV18 to TRBJ2-4; D possibly corresponds to TRBD2 (5 bases). The germline V gene has CDR1 KGHSH and CDR2 LQKENI. CDR3 size: 14 residues. The ends were cut back, 3 bases at V and 5 bases at J, with 11 bases in the middle. The CDR3: CASSPGPGENIQYF. CDR3 nucleotide sequence: TGTGCCAGCTCACCCGGCCCCGGGGAAAACATTCAGTACTTC. The full variable domain, in which reference TRBV18 and TRBJ2-4 provide the parts outside the CDR3, is NAGVMQNPRHLVRRRGQEARLRCSPMKGHSHVYWYRQLPEEGLKFMVYLQKENIIDESGMPKERFSAEFPKEGPSILRIQQVVRGDSAAYFCASSPGPGENIQYFGAGTRLSVL.

The gene calls are TRBV2 and TRBJ2-1; no reliable D call. V lost 8 bases, J lost 7 bases, and 6 bases lay in between. Per germline, CDR1 SNHLY and CDR2 FYNNEI. The CDR3 runs 10 residues. This CDR3 reads CASFSNEQFF. In DNA form, the CDR3 reads TGTGCCAGCTTTTCTAATGAGCAGTTCTTC.

The chain has TRBV4-1 and TRBJ2-5; D is perhaps TRBD1 (6 bases). Germline values: CDR1 MGHRA, CDR2 YSYEKL. Trimming shortened V by 0 bases and J by 3 bases, and 11 bases separated the two germline ends. The CDR3 loop spans 15 amino acids. The CDR3 reads CASSQEGQPKETQYF. The CDR3 nucleotides read TGCGCCAGCAGCCAAGAGGGACAACCTAAAGAGACCCAGTACTTC.